The source of this T cell receptor beta chain is a study of T cells expressing NK-cell markers. On the study more broadly: Obtained from sorted CD3+CD56+NKG2C+, CD3+CD56+NKG2C- and CD3+CD56-NKG2C+ T cells were the TCR beta repertoires. One of eight sequenced donors was HCMV-seronegative; the other seven were seropositive.

The CDR3 spans 15 residues. Germline values: CDR1 SGHRS, CDR2 YFSETQ. Worth noting for this clonotype: What it binds is unknown.

Study-wide results and caveats: One observes that, in several donors, these clonotypes were also the leading ones within the CD3+CD56-NKG2C+ fraction.

5'RACE template switching with UMIs produced the TCR beta cDNA. Using the 5' RACE reads, TCRdb records one entry per CDR3 protein without DNA. Its table records 300,000 to 450,000 distinct CDR3 sequences. Input material: blood T cells: a sorted CD56 or NKG2C T cell subset, CD4+ or CD8+ T cells, or bulk PBMC T cells (not recorded which). The receptor was isolated from a man aged 18-70 years in good health. The chain joins TRBV5-1 to TRBJ2-5; TCRdb's D gene call, TRBD1, goes unchecked for lack of DNA. The CDR3 region is CASSPAGQYQETQYF.